This T cell receptor (beta chain) stems from a study of blood T cell repertoires in COVID-19. Study overall: Nucleic acid was either cDNA or gDNA, and it came from T cells, B-cell-depleted T cells, or PBMCs.

Original data processing: Amplification of reference gene primers was used by the study to estimate nucleated cell counts. The table came from immunoSEQ multiplex PCR; TCRdb's copy has only in-frame clones and leaves some out. That table supplies the V and J calls and clone size; D and trimming were determined from the DNA. This table holds 100,000 to 150,000 clones, around 85% found once. Seattle enrolled patients during active infection and tracked them longitudinally. The V gene's germline CDR1 is KGHDR and CDR2 SFDVKD. V dropped 2 bases and J dropped 6 bases, with 13 bases sitting between them. The CDR3 runs 15 residues.

This chain links TRBV24-1 with TRBJ1-5, with D unclear. Specimen: peripheral blood. The clonotype comes from a woman of 80 years or more with COVID-19, enrolled during active disease. Here the CDR3 reads CATSDSAGFSQPQHF. CDR3 coding DNA: TGTGCCACCAGTGATTCTGCAGGTTTTAGTCAGCCCCAGCATTTT.